The sequence of this T cell receptor beta chain was determined in a study of blood T cell repertoires in COVID-19. Study summary: The United States, Italy and Spain supplied acute and convalescent COVID-19 samples.

J lost 5 bases, V lost 5 bases, and 11 bases had no gene match. The CDR3 is 15 amino acids. CDR1 SEHNR and CDR2 FQNEAQ come from the germline V gene (reference sequence). Some clones are missing from TCRdb's copy, which holds only in-frame ones; the method was immunoSEQ multiplex PCR. In the table there are roughly 170,000 clones, approximately 80% of which are singletons. Sequencing input: PBMCs or T cells enriched from blood (not recorded which). This receptor was identified in a man in his forties or fifties who had recovered from COVID-19. J is TRBJ2-7 and V is TRBV7-9, with 8 bases lining up with TRBD1. CDR3 nucleotides: TGTGCCAGCAGCCACCCTCCGTCAGGGGGCCACGAGCAGTACTTC. This translates into CASSHPPSGGHEQYF.